These 25 T cell receptor beta chains originate from one sample sequenced in a study of stem cell transplantation in POMP-related autoinflammatory disease (dated by TCRdb to the early 2020s). To prepare the library, the immunoSEQ multiplex PCR assay was applied. Imported from immuneACCESS, the table was reduced by TCRdb to in-frame sequences with V and J called. These copies leave out some clones; in studies compared against another copy, an unresolved V gene accounts for under half, and the cause of the remainder is not known. Recorded for this sample are some 65,000 clones; more than 75% of them occurred a single time. About 0.69% of the sample goes to the ten largest clones. The meaning of the sample's time point label: after hematopoietic stem cell transplant. Sequencing used CD4+ T cells from PBMCs, obtained after stem cell transplantation. Receptors originate from a human patient with POMP-related autoinflammation and immune dysregulation (PRAID). Following a transplant, some T lymphocytes may have been derived from the graft donor.

The chain couples TRBV10-1 to TRBJ2-3; 7 bases line up with TRBD2. This CDR3 has 16 amino acids. After removal of 0 bases from V and 2 bases from J, the junction contained 5 bases not matched to a gene. Germline values: CDR1 WNHNN, CDR2 SYGVQD (reference sequence). CDR3 coding DNA: TGCGCCAGCAGTGAGTCGAGGCTAGCGGTCACAGATACGCAGTATTTT. Translating gives CASSESRLAVTDTQYF.

This clone was seen more than once but under ten times. This chain links TRBV19 with TRBJ1-5; a possible D gene is TRBD1 (6 bases). Germline V gene lookup returns CDR1 LNHDA and CDR2 SQIVND (reference sequence). The CDR3 totals 15 residues. V was cut by 3 bases and J by 7 bases, with 16 bases left in between. The CDR3 protein is CASSMGGRAGQPQHF. In nucleotides, the CDR3 is TGTGCCAGTAGTATGGGGGGCAGGGCAGGACAGCCCCAGCATTTT.

The chain recombines TRBV7-3 with TRBJ2-5; D is ambiguous. Germline-derived CDR1 and CDR2 are SGHTA and FQGTGA. This CDR3 region has 13 residues. Trimming left V 6 bases short and J 5 bases short, with 13 bases between. The CDR3 DNA is TGTGCCAGCAGTCGGGCCGGACGGGAGACCCAGTACTTC. Amino acid sequence: CASSRAGRETQYF. The whole variable domain, filled in from reference TRBV7-3 and TRBJ2-5, reads GAGVSQTPSNKVTEKGKYVELRCDPISGHTALYWYRQSLGQGPEFLIYFQGTGAADDSGLPNDRFFAVRPEGSVSTLKIQRTERGDSAVYLCASSRAGRETQYFGPGTRLLVL.

The chain links TRBV18 to TRBJ1-3; D gene unclear. The CDR3 is 12 amino acids. The V gene lost 2 bases and the J gene lost 3 bases, with 2 bases spanning the gap. Germline V lookup: CDR1 KGHSH, CDR2 LQKENI. The CDR3, as DNA: TGTGCCAGCTCACCAGGTGGAAACACCATATATTTT. This translates into CASSPGGNTIYF.

This chain links TRBV7-2 with TRBJ2-5, with 13 positions matching TRBD2. Unmatched junction bases numbered 3, after V lost 0 bases and J lost 2 bases. Germline V gene data show CDR1 as SGHTA and CDR2 as FQGNSA. The CDR3 has 17 amino acids. The CDR3 bases are TGTGCCAGCAGCTTAGCAGGGACTAGCGGGGCTCAAGAGACCCAGTACTTC. It translates to CASSLAGTSGAQETQYF.

V and J are TRBV28 and TRBJ2-7, with TRBD2 as a possible D gene (5 bases). CDR3 size: 12 residues. V dropped 5 bases and J dropped 6 bases, with 11 bases sitting between them. Germline V gene sequence: CDR1 MDHEN, CDR2 SYDVKM. Written as DNA, the CDR3 is TGTGCCAGCAGTGACCCTGGGAGCGAGCAGTACTTC. Residues: CASSDPGSEQYF.

This clone was seen just once. J is TRBJ2-3 and V is TRBV28, with 8 nucleotides matching TRBD2. The CDR3 runs 15 residues. Germline CDR1 and CDR2: MDHEN and SYDVKM. V trimming: 3 bases; J trimming: 8 bases; junction bases outside the gene matches: 10. CDR3 sequence: CASSFSSGRAPTQYF. The CDR3 region has the DNA TGTGCCAGCAGTTTTTCGTCCGGGAGGGCCCCTACGCAGTATTTT.

The V gene is TRBV5-4, the J gene TRBJ2-2; D is unclear. The germline V and J ends were trimmed by 4 bases and 11 bases, with 21 bases remaining between them. Germline V gene data show CDR1 as SGHNT and CDR2 as YYREEE (reference sequence). The CDR3 consists of 15 residues. CDR3 nucleotide sequence: TGTGCCAGCAGCAGTGAGGCCACCCCCGGATTTGAGCTGTTTTTT. It is translated as CASSSEATPGFELFF. The complete variable domain, with remaining parts taken from reference TRBV5-4 and TRBJ2-2, reads ETGVTQSPTHLIKTRGQQVTLRCSSQSGHNTVSWYQQALGQGPQFIFQYYREEENGRGNFPPRFSGLQFPNYSSELNVNALELDDSALYLCASSSEATPGFELFFGEGSRLTVL.

This clone was seen a single time. The chain has TRBV28 and TRBJ1-6; D possibly corresponds to TRBD1 (5 bases). Trimming removed 6 bases at V and 9 bases at J, with 12 bases between. The V gene's germline CDR1 is MDHEN and CDR2 SYDVKM. The CDR3 runs 13 residues. CDR3 in DNA: TGTGCCAGCAGGGACACGGCCAGTTCACCCCTCCACTTT. Translation gives CASRDTASSPLHF.

V and J are TRBV15 and TRBJ2-1; D perhaps matches TRBD2 (7 bases). Germline V gene sequence: CDR1 LNHNV, CDR2 YYDKDF (reference sequence). The CDR3 sequence is 17 residues long. The ends were cut back, 1 base at V and 9 bases at J, with 22 bases in the middle. This CDR3 is CATSRAPGGRDISEQFF. The CDR3 nucleotides are TGTGCCACCAGCAGAGCCCCCGGGGGGCGGGACATTAGTGAGCAGTTCTTC.

This chain connects TRBV2 to TRBJ1-5; D possibly corresponds to TRBD1 (5 bases). CDR1 and CDR2 from the germline V gene are SNHLY and FYNNEI. The CDR3 spans 13 residues. Trimming took 2 bases from V and 5 from J, leaving 7 bases between them. CDR3 nucleotides: TGTGCCAGCAGTGAAAGGGGTTATCAGCCCCAGCATTTT. Amino acids: CASSERGYQPQHF.

The sample holds a few counts of this clone. The gene calls are TRBV5-1 and TRBJ1-6; D unresolved. Trimming took off 1 base at V and 7 bases at J, with 9 bases between the two ends. Looked up from germline, CDR1 is SGHRS and CDR2 is YFSETQ. The CDR3 extends over 14 amino acids. The CDR3 region is CASSLRESNSPLHF. The CDR3 nucleotides read TGCGCCAGCAGCTTGCGGGAGTCGAATTCACCCCTCCACTTT.

This clone was detected once. The gene calls are TRBV28 and TRBJ1-2, with 9 positions matching TRBD1. CDR1 MDHEN and CDR2 SYDVKM come from the germline V gene. The CDR3 totals 15 residues. Unmatched junction bases numbered 13, after V lost 7 bases and J lost 7 bases. CDR3 amino acids: CASMTGDREIGGYTF. The CDR3 nucleotides are TGTGCCAGCATGACTGGGGACAGGGAAATTGGTGGCTACACCTTC.

This chain joins TRBV5-4 and TRBJ2-3, with 7 nucleotides matching TRBD2. In germline, CDR1 is SGHNT, CDR2 YYREEE (reference sequence). With V trimmed by 3 bases and J by 5 bases, 3 bases remained unmatched. The CDR3 has 13 residues. The CDR3 sequence is CASSSPGGDTQYF. The CDR3, as DNA: TGTGCCAGCAGCTCCCCGGGGGGAGATACGCAGTATTTT. Filled out from reference TRBV5-4 and TRBJ2-3, the complete variable domain reads ETGVTQSPTHLIKTRGQQVTLRCSSQSGHNTVSWYQQALGQGPQFIFQYYREEENGRGNFPPRFSGLQFPNYSSELNVNALELDDSALYLCASSSPGGDTQYFGPGTRLTVL.

The chain uses TRBV20-1 and TRBJ2-5; D is unclear. The CDR3 spans 11 residues. Trimming removed 4 bases at V and 1 base at J, with 4 bases between. CDR1 is DFQATT and CDR2 is SNEGSKA in the germline V gene (reference sequence). CDR3 region: CSATRQETQYF. For the CDR3, the DNA is TGCAGTGCTACGCGCCAAGAGACCCAGTACTTC.

The genes are TRBV6-5 and TRBJ2-1; TRBD1 agrees at 7 bases. The trim removed 5 bases at V and 5 bases at J, leaving 6 bases unmatched. This CDR3 is 14 amino acids long. CDR1 is MNHEY, CDR2 SVGAGI, per germline. The CDR3 coding sequence is TGTGCCAGCAGTATGGGACAGACCCACAATGAGCAGTTCTTC. Its translation: CASSMGQTHNEQFF.

The V call is TRBV24-1, the J call TRBJ2-1, with TRBD2 matching over 8 bases. This CDR3 has 15 amino acids. Looked up from germline, CDR1 is KGHDR and CDR2 is SFDVKD. V gave up 7 bases and J gave up 2 bases; unmatched junction bases: 6. DNA of the CDR3: TGTGCCACCAGCGGCAAGGGACTAGCCTACAATGAGCAGTTCTTC. This gives the protein CATSGKGLAYNEQFF.

J is TRBJ2-1 and V is TRBV28; no clear D gene. The CDR3 is 15 amino acids. From germline, CDR1 is MDHEN and CDR2 SYDVKM. With 3 bases removed from V and 6 bases from J, the gap between germline ends came to 15 bases. In DNA form, the CDR3 reads TGTGCCAGCAGTTTGGCCCAATCGTGGGCCAATGAGCAGTTCTTC. Residues: CASSLAQSWANEQFF. Variable domain in full (rest from reference TRBV28 and TRBJ2-1): DVKVTQSSRYLVKRTGEKVFLECVQDMDHENMFWYRQDPGLGLRLIYFSYDVKMKEKGDIPEGYSVSREKKERFSLILESASTNQTSMYLCASSLAQSWANEQFFGPGTRLTVL.

The chain joins TRBV6-2 or TRBV6-3 to TRBJ2-6; 7 bases match TRBD1. The V gene's germline CDR1 is MNHEY and CDR2 SVGEGT. CDR3 length: 17 amino acids. V lost 4 bases, J lost 5 bases, and 11 bases stayed unmatched. This CDR3 is CASSSGTELRRANVLTF. DNA of the CDR3: TGTGCCAGCAGTTCGGGGACAGAGCTTAGGCGGGCCAACGTCCTGACTTTC.

The rearrangement links TRBV10-1 to TRBJ1-5; 7 bases fit TRBD1. This CDR3 region has 14 residues. After removal of 10 bases from V and 1 base from J, the junction contained 7 bases not matched to a gene. CDR1 and CDR2 from the germline V gene are WNHNN and SYGVQD (reference sequence). CDR3 in amino acids: CAIRWDRSNQPQHF. In DNA form, the CDR3 reads TGCGCCATACGCTGGGACAGAAGCAATCAGCCCCAGCATTTT.

This chain links TRBV4-1 with TRBJ1-5; no firm D call. The CDR3 covers 13 residues. The V end was cut by 4 bases, the J end by 4 bases, with 8 bases between. Germline assignment: CDR1 MGHRA and CDR2 YSYEKL. CDR3 region: CASSLRRNQPQHF. As DNA, the CDR3 is TGCGCCAGCAGCCTAAGGCGAAATCAGCCCCAGCATTTT.

The J gene is TRBJ1-2, the V gene TRBV4-1; D unresolved. This CDR3 region has 15 residues. From germline, CDR1 is MGHRA and CDR2 YSYEKL. The V and J ends lost 4 bases and 0 bases respectively, with 12 bases between them. The CDR3 loop reads CASSRDGTANYGYTF. As DNA, the CDR3 is TGCGCCAGCAGCCGAGACGGCACAGCTAACTATGGCTACACCTTC.

The chain is built from TRBV24-1 and TRBJ2-5; perhaps TRBD2 as D (6 bases). The V and J ends lost 4 bases and 4 bases respectively, with 9 bases between them. This CDR3 region has 13 residues. Germline lookup yields CDR1 KGHDR and CDR2 SFDVKD. This CDR3 reads CATSETSSETQYF. In DNA form, the CDR3 reads TGTGCCACCAGTGAAACTAGCTCAGAGACCCAGTACTTC.

This rearrangement joins TRBV7-3 to TRBJ2-3; the D is unclear. V lost 4 bases and J 2 bases, leaving 13 bases between the germline ends. Germline CDR1 reads SGHTA; CDR2 reads FQGTGA. This CDR3 contains 15 residues. As DNA, the CDR3 is TGTGCCAGCAGCTCCCTGGGCGGCTACACAGATACGCAGTATTTT. Translated: CASSSLGGYTDTQYF. The complete variable domain, with remaining parts taken from reference TRBV7-3 and TRBJ2-3, reads GAGVSQTPSNKVTEKGKYVELRCDPISGHTALYWYRQSLGQGPEFLIYFQGTGAADDSGLPNDRFFAVRPEGSVSTLKIQRTERGDSAVYLCASSSLGGYTDTQYFGPGTRLTVL.

V gene TRBV4-1 combines with J gene TRBJ2-1; D possibly matches TRBD1 or TRBD2 (6 bases each). Between the trimmed V and J ends, which lost 1 base and 9 bases, there was a span of 16 bases. The CDR3 runs to 15 residues. CDR1 and CDR2 (germline): MGHRA, YSYEKL. The CDR3 sequence: CASSQGWGAWGEQFF. In DNA form, the CDR3 reads TGCGCCAGCAGCCAAGGATGGGGGGCTTGGGGTGAGCAGTTCTTC.